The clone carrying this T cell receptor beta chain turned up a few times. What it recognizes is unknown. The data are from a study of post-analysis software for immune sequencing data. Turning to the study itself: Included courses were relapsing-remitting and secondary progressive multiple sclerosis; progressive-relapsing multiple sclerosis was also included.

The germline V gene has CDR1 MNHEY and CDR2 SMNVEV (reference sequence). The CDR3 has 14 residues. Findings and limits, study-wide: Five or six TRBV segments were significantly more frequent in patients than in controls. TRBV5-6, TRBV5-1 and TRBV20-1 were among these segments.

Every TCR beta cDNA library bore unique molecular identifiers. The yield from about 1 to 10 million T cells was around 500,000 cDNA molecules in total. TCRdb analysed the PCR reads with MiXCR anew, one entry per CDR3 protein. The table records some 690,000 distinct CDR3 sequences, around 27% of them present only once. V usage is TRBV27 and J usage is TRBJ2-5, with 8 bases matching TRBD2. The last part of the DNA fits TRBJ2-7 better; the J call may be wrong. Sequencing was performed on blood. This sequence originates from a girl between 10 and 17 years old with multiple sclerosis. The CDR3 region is CASGRGAELYEQYF. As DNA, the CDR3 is TGTGCCAGCGGGCGGGGGGCAGAGCTTTACGAGCAGTACTTC.